The clone carrying this T cell receptor (beta chain) was found many times. Its target is not known. The read ends 3 residues early relative to the CDR3; the germline J gene fills the gap. The same CDR3 is also encoded by other DNA sequences in this sample. The record originates from a study of T cell clonality in common variable immunodeficiency. Broader study findings: Shared TCRbeta clones were fewer between CVID subjects than controls.

Each donor provided 5 to 8 ml of heparinized whole blood. V was trimmed by 0 bases and J by 8 bases, leaving 11 bases between them. This CDR3 is 13 amino acids long. The germline V gene encodes CDR1 GTSNPN and CDR2 SVGIG (reference sequence). Equal genomic DNA amounts from CVID and control samples were sequenced. The repertoire was sequenced with immunoSEQ multiplex PCR; TCRdb's copy has only in-frame clones and lacks some. The profile covers tens of thousands of clones, none occurring a single time. This receptor was identified in a person aged 18 to 70 in good health. The V and J genes are TRBV30 and TRBJ1-3, with no clear D. The sequenced material came from peripheral blood mononuclear cells. CDR3 sequence: CAWSVRGDDTIYF. CDR3 DNA (partial): TGTGCCTGGAGTGTACGGGGAGACGACACC.